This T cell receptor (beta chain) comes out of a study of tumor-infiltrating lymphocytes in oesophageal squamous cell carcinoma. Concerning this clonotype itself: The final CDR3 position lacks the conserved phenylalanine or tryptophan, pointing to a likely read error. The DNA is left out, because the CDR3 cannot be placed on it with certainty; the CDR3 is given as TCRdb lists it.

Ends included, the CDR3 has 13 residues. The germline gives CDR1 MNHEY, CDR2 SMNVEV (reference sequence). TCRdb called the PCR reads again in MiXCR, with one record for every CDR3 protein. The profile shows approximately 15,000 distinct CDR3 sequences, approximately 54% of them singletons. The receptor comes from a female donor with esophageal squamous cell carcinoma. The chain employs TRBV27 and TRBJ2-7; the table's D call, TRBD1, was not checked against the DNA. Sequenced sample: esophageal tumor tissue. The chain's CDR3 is CATRQNYGYTFGS.